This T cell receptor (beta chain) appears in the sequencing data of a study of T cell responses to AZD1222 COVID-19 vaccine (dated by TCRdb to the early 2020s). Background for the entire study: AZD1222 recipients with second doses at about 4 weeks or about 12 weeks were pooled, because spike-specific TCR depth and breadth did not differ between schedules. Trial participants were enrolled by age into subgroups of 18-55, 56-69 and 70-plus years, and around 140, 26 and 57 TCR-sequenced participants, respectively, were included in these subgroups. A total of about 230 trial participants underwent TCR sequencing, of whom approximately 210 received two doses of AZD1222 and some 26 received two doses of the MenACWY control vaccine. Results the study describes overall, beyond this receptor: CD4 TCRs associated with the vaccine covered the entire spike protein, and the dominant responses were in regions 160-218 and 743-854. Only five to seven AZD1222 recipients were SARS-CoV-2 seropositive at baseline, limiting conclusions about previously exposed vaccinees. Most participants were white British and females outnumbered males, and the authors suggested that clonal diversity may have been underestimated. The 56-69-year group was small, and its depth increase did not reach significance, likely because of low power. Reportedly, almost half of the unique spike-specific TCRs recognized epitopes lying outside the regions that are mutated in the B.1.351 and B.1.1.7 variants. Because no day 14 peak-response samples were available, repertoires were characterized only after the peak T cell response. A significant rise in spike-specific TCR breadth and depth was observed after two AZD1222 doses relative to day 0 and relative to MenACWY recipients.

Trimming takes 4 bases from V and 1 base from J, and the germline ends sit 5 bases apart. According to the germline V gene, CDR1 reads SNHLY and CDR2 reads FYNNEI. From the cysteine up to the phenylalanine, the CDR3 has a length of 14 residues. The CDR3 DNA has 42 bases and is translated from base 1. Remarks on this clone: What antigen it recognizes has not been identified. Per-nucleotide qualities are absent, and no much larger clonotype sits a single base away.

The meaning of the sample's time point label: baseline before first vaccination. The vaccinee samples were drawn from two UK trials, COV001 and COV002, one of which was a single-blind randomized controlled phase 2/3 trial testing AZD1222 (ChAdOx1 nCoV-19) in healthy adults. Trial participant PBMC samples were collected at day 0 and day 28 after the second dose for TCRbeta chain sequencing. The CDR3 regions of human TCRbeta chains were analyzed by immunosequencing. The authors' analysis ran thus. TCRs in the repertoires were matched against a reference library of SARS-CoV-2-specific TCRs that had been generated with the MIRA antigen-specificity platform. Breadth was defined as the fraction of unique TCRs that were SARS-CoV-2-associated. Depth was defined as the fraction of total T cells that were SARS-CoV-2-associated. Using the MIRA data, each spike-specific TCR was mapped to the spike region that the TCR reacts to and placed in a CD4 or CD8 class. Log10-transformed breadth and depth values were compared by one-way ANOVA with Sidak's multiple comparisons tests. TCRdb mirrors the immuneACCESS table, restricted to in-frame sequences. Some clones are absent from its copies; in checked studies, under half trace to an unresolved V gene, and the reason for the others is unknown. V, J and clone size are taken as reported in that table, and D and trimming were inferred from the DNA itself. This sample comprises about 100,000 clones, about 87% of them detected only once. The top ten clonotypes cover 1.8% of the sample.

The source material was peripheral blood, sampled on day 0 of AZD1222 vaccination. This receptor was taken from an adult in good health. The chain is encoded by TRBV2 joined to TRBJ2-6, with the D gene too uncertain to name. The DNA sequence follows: TGTGCCAGCAGTGGTGATTCTGGGGCCAACGTCCTGACTTTC. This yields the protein CASSGDSGANVLTF. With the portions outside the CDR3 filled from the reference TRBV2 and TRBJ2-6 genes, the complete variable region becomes EPEVTQTPSHQVTQMGQEVILRCVPISNHLYFYWYRQILGQKVEFLVSFYNNEISEKSEIFDDQFSVERPDGSNFTLKIRSTKLEDSAMYFCASSGDSGANVLTFGAGSRLTVL.